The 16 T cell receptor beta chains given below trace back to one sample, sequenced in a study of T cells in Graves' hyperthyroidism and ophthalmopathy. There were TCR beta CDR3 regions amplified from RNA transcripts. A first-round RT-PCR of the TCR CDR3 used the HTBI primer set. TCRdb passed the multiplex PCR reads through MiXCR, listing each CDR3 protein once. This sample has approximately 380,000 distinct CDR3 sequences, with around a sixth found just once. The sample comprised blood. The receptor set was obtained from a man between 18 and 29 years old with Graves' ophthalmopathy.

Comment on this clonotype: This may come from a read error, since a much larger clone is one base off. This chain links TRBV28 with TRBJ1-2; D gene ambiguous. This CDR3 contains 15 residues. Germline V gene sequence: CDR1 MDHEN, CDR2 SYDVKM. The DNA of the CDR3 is TGTGCCGGCAGTCTTCCCGAATTACTAGTCTATGGCTACACCTTC. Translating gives CAGSLPELLVYGYTF.

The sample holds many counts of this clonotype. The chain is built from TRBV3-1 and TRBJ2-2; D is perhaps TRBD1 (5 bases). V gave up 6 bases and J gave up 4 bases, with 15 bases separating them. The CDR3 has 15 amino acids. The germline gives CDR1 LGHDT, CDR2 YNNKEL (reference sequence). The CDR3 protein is CASSHTGVSTGELFF. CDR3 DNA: TGTGCCAGCAGTCACACAGGAGTGAGCACCGGGGAGCTGTTTTTT.

The CDR3 nucleotides are TGTGCCAGCAGCCAAGGCACCACAGGCTATGGCTACACCTTC. Its translation: CASSQGTTGYGYTF. The chain couples TRBV14 to TRBJ1-2; D might be TRBD1 (5 bases). Germline CDR1 reads SGHDN; CDR2 reads FVKESK. The CDR3 runs to 14 residues. V lost 1 base to trimming and J lost 4 bases, with 10 bases between them.

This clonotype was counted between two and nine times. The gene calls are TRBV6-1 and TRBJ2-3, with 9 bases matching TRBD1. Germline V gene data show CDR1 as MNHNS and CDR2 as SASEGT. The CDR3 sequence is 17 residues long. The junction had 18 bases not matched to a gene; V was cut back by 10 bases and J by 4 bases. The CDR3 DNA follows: TGTGCCATGTCCCGGGACAGGGTTTCGACAGGGGCAGATACGCAGTATTTT. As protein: CAMSRDRVSTGADTQYF.

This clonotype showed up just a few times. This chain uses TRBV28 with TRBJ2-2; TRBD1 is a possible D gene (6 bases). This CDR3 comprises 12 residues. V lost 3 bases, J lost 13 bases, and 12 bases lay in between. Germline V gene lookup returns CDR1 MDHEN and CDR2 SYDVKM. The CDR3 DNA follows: TGTGCCAGCAGTTTCGGGGACATGGGGCTGTTTTTT. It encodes CASSFGDMGLFF.

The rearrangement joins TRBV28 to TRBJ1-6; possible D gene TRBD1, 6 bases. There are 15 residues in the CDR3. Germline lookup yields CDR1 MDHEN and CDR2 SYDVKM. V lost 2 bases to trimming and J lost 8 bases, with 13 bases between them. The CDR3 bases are TGTGCCAGCAGTTTAGAGGCTGGGGGCCATTCACCCCTCCACTTT. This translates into CASSLEAGGHSPLHF. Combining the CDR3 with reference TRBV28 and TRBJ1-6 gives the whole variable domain DVKVTQSSRYLVKRTGEKVFLECVQDMDHENMFWYRQDPGLGLRLIYFSYDVKMKEKGDIPEGYSVSREKKERFSLILESASTNQTSMYLCASSLEAGGHSPLHFGNGTRLTVT.

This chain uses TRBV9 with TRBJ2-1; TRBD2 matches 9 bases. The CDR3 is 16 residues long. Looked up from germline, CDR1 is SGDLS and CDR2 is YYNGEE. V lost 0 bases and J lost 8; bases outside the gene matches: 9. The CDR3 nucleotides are TGTGCCAGCAGCGTAGCTCCCAGCGGGGGGCAGGATGAGCAGTTCTTC. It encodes CASSVAPSGGQDEQFF.

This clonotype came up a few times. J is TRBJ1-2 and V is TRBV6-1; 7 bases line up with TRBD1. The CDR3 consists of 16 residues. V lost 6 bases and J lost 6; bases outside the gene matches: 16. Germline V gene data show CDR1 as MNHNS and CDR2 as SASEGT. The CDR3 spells CASSTESRGRYDGYTF. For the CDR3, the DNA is TGTGCCAGCAGCACCGAAAGCAGGGGGAGGTATGATGGCTACACCTTC.

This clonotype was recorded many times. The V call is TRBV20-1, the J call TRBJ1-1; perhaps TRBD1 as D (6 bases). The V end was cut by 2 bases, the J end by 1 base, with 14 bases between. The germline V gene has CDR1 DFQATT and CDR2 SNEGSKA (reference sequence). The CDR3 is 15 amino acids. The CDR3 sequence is CSARTSSQGNTEAFF. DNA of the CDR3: TGCAGTGCTAGAACTTCCTCACAGGGGAACACTGAAGCTTTCTTT.

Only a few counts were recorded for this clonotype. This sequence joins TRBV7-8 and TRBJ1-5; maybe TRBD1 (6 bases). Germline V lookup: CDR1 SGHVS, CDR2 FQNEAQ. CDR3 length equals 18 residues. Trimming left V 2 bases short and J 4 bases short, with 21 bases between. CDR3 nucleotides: TGTGCCAGCAGCTTAAACCCCCGGGGGCAGGGCAGGAATCAGCCCCAGCATTTT. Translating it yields CASSLNPRGQGRNQPQHF.

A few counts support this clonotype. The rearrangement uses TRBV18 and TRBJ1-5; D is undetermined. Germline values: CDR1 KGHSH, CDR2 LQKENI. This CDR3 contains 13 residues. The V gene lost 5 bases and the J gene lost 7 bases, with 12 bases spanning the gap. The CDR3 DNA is TGTGCCAGCTCAGAGGGAGACGGCCAGCCCCAGCATTTT. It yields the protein CASSEGDGQPQHF.

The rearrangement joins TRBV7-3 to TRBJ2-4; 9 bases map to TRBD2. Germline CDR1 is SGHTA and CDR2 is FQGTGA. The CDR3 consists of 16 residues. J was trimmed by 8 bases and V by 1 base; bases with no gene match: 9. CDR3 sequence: CASSLIGGGGADIQYF. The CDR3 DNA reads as TGTGCCAGCAGCTTAATTGGCGGCGGGGGGGCGGACATTCAGTACTTC.

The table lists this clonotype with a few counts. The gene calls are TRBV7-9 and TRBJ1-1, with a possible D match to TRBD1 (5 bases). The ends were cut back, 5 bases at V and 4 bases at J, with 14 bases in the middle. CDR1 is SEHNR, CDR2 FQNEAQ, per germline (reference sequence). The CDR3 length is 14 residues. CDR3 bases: TGTGCCAGCAGCGCTTTGGTCGGGGGCACTGAAGCTTTCTTT. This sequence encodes CASSALVGGTEAFF.

The CDR3 loop reads CASSPSSQPQHF. In nucleotides, the CDR3 is TGTGCCAGCTCACCATCTAGTCAGCCCCAGCATTTT. V is TRBV18 and J is TRBJ1-5; no clear D. Germline lookup yields CDR1 KGHSH and CDR2 LQKENI. This CDR3 is 12 amino acids long. V lost 2 bases, J lost 6 bases, and 5 bases lay in between.

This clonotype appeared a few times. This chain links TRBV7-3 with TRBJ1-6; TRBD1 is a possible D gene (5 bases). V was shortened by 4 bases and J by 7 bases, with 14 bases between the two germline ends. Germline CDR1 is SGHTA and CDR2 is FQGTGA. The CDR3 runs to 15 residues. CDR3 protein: CASSSGTVVNSPLHF. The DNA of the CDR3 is TGTGCCAGCAGCTCAGGGACGGTAGTCAATTCACCCCTCCACTTT. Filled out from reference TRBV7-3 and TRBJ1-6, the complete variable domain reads GAGVSQTPSNKVTEKGKYVELRCDPISGHTALYWYRQSLGQGPEFLIYFQGTGAADDSGLPNDRFFAVRPEGSVSTLKIQRTERGDSAVYLCASSSGTVVNSPLHFGNGTRLTVT.

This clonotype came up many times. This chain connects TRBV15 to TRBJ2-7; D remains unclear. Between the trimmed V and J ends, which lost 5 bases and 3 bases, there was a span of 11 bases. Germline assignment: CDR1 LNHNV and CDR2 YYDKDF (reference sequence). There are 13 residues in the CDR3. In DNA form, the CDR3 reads TGTGCCACCAGCGCTGGGCGGAACTACGAGCAGTACTTC. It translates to CATSAGRNYEQYF.